This TCR beta chain was observed in a study of OX40 agonist ivuxolimab in advanced cancers. Study in general: Treatment of patients was with ivuxolimab, an agonistic anti-OX40 (CD134) antibody. People in dose escalation had one of these cancers: hepatocellular carcinoma, melanoma, renal cell or head and neck cancer. Findings and limits, study-wide: Specificity for antigen went undetermined in the expanded peripheral T cells. Expanded clones belonging to CD8+ T cells outnumbered, on average, those of CD4+.

Some clones are missing from TCRdb's copy, which holds only in-frame ones; the method was immunoSEQ multiplex PCR. The sample contains more than 12,000 clones, about 89% of which appear only once. As concerns this clone: Antigen unknown.

The CDR3 contains 15 residues. The V end lost 5 bases, the J end lost 0 bases, and 11 bases lay between the germline ends. CDR1 is MNHEY, CDR2 SMNVEV, per germline (reference sequence). The specimen comprised CD4+ or CD8+ T cells sorted from blood, sampled in a trial of the OX40 agonist ivuxolimab. The chain combines TRBV27 with TRBJ1-5; weak D call: TRBD1 (5 bases). This sequence was found in an adult with an advanced solid tumor such as melanoma, head and neck, liver or kidney cancer. DNA for the CDR3: TGTGCCAGCAGTCCGGGGACGTATAGCAATCAGCCCCAGCATTTT. Amino acid sequence: CASSPGTYSNQPQHF.